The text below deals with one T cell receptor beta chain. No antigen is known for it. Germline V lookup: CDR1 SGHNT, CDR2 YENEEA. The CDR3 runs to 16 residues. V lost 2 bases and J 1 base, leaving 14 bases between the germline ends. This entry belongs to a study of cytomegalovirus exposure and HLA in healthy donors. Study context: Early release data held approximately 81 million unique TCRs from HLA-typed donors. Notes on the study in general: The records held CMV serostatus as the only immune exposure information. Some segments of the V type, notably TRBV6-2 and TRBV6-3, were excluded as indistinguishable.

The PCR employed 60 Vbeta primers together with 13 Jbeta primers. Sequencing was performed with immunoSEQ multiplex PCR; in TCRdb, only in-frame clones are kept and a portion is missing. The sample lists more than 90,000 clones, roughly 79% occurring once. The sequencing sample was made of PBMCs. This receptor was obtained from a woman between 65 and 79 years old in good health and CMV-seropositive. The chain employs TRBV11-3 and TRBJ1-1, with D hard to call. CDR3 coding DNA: TGTGCCAGCAGCTTATCATTTTGGGGAGAGAACACTGAAGCTTTCTTT. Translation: CASSLSFWGENTEAFF.